The rows below give T cell receptor beta chains drawn from one sample of a study of T cells of healthy individuals. TCRdb re-derived calls from the 5' RACE reads in MiXCR, one entry per CDR3 protein. Among tens of thousands of distinct CDR3 sequences listed, roughly 16% were seen once. The receptor source for this set is a human donor in good health. CDR3s include the opening cysteine and the closing phenylalanine or tryptophan. Fields, in order: clone size, D gene, J gene, V gene, CDR3 length, CDR3 DNA, CDR3 protein. D genes are given only for firm matches. Size tells how often a clone was seen (once, few, many) or the class of an expanded clone, and some rows leave it out.

clone_size: .
d_call: .
j_call: TRBJ2-1
v_call: TRBV11-3
cdr3_length: 13
cdr3_nt: TGTGCCAGCAGCTTAGCTCGCTACAATGAGCAGTTCTTC
cdr3_aa: CASSLARYNEQFF

clone_size: many
d_call: TRBD1
j_call: TRBJ1-2
v_call: TRBV11-1
cdr3_length: 16
cdr3_nt: TGTGCCAGCAGCTTAGCCGCGAGGACAGGCCTTAGAGGCTACACCTTC
cdr3_aa: CASSLAARTGLRGYTF

clone_size: .
d_call: .
j_call: TRBJ2-2
v_call: TRBV15
cdr3_length: 14
cdr3_nt: TGTGCCACCAGCAGAGATCGTATCACCGGGGAGCTGTTTTTT
cdr3_aa: CATSRDRITGELFF

clone_size: few
d_call: .
j_call: TRBJ2-3
v_call: TRBV7-3
cdr3_length: 13
cdr3_nt: TGTGCCAGCAGCTTAGATCGGGCAGATACGCAGTATTTT
cdr3_aa: CASSLDRADTQYF

clone_size: many
d_call: TRBD2
j_call: TRBJ2-3
v_call: TRBV11-2
cdr3_length: 15
cdr3_nt: TGTGCCAGCAGCTCGACTAGCGGGAAGACAGATACGCAGTATTTT
cdr3_aa: CASSSTSGKTDTQYF

clone_size: few
d_call: TRBD1
j_call: TRBJ1-1
v_call: TRBV19
cdr3_length: 15
cdr3_nt: TGTGCCAGTCGGAGGGGACGACAGGGAGATACTGAAGCTTTCTTT
cdr3_aa: CASRRGRQGDTEAFF

clone_size: .
d_call: TRBD1
j_call: TRBJ2-3
v_call: TRBV11-1
cdr3_length: 12
cdr3_nt: TGTGCCAGCAGCTTAGCGCCGGGACAGGCCCTTTTT
cdr3_aa: CASSLAPGQALF

clone_size: many
d_call: .
j_call: TRBJ2-1
v_call: TRBV6-1
cdr3_length: 16
cdr3_nt: TGTGCCAGCCAGCCCATCGTGGCAGGAACCTACAATGAGCAGTTCTTC
cdr3_aa: CASQPIVAGTYNEQFF

clone_size: many
d_call: .
j_call: TRBJ2-1
v_call: TRBV2
cdr3_length: 15
cdr3_nt: TGTGCCAGCAGTAGGACAAAGTCGGTTTACAATGAGCAGTTCTTC
cdr3_aa: CASSRTKSVYNEQFF

clone_size: many
d_call: TRBD2
j_call: TRBJ2-1
v_call: TRBV12-3/TRBV12-4
cdr3_length: 16
cdr3_nt: TGTGCCAGCAGTCAGATTAGCGGGGGGCGGCACAATGAGCAGTTCTTC
cdr3_aa: CASSQISGGRHNEQFF

clone_size: .
d_call: TRBD1
j_call: TRBJ1-1
v_call: TRBV29-1
cdr3_length: 14
cdr3_nt: TGCAGCGCATACCATGGGGGAGGGGGCTCTGAAGCTTTCTTT
cdr3_aa: CSAYHGGGGSEAFF

clone_size: .
d_call: TRBD2
j_call: TRBJ2-2
v_call: TRBV5-1
cdr3_length: 16
cdr3_nt: TGCGCCAGCAGCCTAGAGCGGGGGGCTAACACCGGGGAGCTGTTTTTT
cdr3_aa: CASSLERGANTGELFF

clone_size: many
d_call: .
j_call: TRBJ2-2
v_call: TRBV20-1
cdr3_length: 15
cdr3_nt: TGCAGTGTCATCCCGGATGCGGAGAACACCGGGGAGCTGTTTTTT
cdr3_aa: CSVIPDAENTGELFF

clone_size: many
d_call: .
j_call: TRBJ2-5
v_call: TRBV4-1
cdr3_length: 16
cdr3_nt: TGCGCCAGCAGCCAATCATACAGGGCCAGCCAAGAGACCCAGTACTTC
cdr3_aa: CASSQSYRASQETQYF

clone_size: .
d_call: TRBD2
j_call: TRBJ2-7
v_call: TRBV20-1
cdr3_length: 15
cdr3_nt: TGCAGTGCTAGGCATAGCGGGGCCCCGCAGTACGAGCAGTACTTC
cdr3_aa: CSARHSGAPQYEQYF

clone_size: .
d_call: TRBD1
j_call: TRBJ1-1
v_call: TRBV6-5
cdr3_length: 14
cdr3_nt: TGTGCCAGCAAGTTACGTCGGACAGGGGATTCAGCTTTCTTT
cdr3_aa: CASKLRRTGDSAFF

clone_size: few
d_call: .
j_call: TRBJ1-3
v_call: TRBV4-2
cdr3_length: 17
cdr3_nt: TGTGCCAGCAGCCAAGAAGAACCCGTCAACTCTGGAAACACCATATATTTT
cdr3_aa: CASSQEEPVNSGNTIYF

clone_size: .
d_call: TRBD1
j_call: TRBJ2-2
v_call: TRBV12-3/TRBV12-4
cdr3_length: 16
cdr3_nt: TGTGCCAGCAATTACCCGGGACAGGGGGACACCGGGGAGCTGTTTTTT
cdr3_aa: CASNYPGQGDTGELFF

clone_size: few
d_call: TRBD2
j_call: TRBJ2-2
v_call: TRBV7-6
cdr3_length: 15
cdr3_nt: TGTGCCAGCAGGATCGGGCTAGCGGGAACCGGGGAGCTGTTTTTT
cdr3_aa: CASRIGLAGTGELFF

clone_size: .
d_call: TRBD2
j_call: TRBJ2-1
v_call: TRBV15
cdr3_length: 18
cdr3_nt: TGTGCCACCAGCAGAGATAAACTAGCGGGGGGATCCTACAATGAGCAGTTCTTC
cdr3_aa: CATSRDKLAGGSYNEQFF